This entry features one TCR beta chain sequence. The antigen is not known. These data belong to a study of post-analysis software for immune sequencing data. The TCR beta cDNA libraries carried unique molecular identifiers. Around 460,000 cDNA molecules came from about 1 to 10 million T cells. TCRdb processed the PCR reads anew with MiXCR; each CDR3 protein has one entry. The sample carries hundreds of thousands of distinct CDR3 sequences, about a third recorded once. Germline V gene data show CDR1 as DFQATT and CDR2 as SNEGSKA (reference sequence). CDR3 length equals 14 residues. V was pared by 3 bases and J by 10 bases, with 16 bases between. General study points: Five TRBV segments occurring more often in patients than controls included TRBV5-6, TRBV5-1 and TRBV20-1. Controls' normalized Chao1 diversity significantly exceeded that of multiple sclerosis patients. Same-batch samples co-clustered strongly by F measure.

The specimen was blood. The TCR comes from a girl aged 5 to 17 with multiple sclerosis. This chain uses TRBV20-1 with TRBJ1-6, with D unresolved. The CDR3 region has the DNA TGCAGTGCTAGCCCTAAGTGGGGAAACTCACCCCTCCACTTT. Encoded protein: CSASPKWGNSPLHF.